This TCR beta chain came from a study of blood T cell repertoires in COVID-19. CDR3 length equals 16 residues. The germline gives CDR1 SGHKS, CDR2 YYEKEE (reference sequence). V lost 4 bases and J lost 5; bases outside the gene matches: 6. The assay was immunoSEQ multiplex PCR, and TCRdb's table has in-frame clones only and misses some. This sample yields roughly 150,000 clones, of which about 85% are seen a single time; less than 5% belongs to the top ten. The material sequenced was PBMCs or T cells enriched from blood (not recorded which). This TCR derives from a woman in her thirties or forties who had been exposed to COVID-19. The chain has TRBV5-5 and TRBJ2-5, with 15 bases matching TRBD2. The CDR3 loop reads CASSIGLAGGQETQYF. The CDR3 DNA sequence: TGTGCCAGCAGCATAGGACTAGCGGGGGGGCAGGAGACCCAGTACTTC.